This T cell receptor (beta chain) was identified in a study of cytomegalovirus exposure and HLA in healthy donors. CDR3 size: 16 residues. Trimming cost V 0 bases and J 6 bases; bases outside gene matches: 8. Germline V gene lookup returns CDR1 GTSNPN and CDR2 SVGIG (reference sequence). Study conclusions and caveats: The authors listed 180 or so TCR beta chains as cytomegalovirus-associated. According to a subsequent analysis, TCR clusters identified in the first cohort showed a tendency to co-occur across the 110 or so validation repertoires. It was reportedly the case that the classifier diagnosed cytomegalovirus status with high specificity and sensitivity. In vitro confirmation showed three CMV-associated chains to be CMV antigen specific.

Note on this clone: Its antigen is undetermined.

Here immunoSEQ multiplex PCR was the method, and the copy in TCRdb shows in-frame clones only, minus some. The sample lists about 150,000 clones; about 87% were seen once. The sample comprised PBMCs. The chain is built from TRBV30 and TRBJ2-1; 10 bases are shared with TRBD2. This sequence was found in a man between 18 and 29 years old in good health and CMV-seropositive. CDR3 DNA sequence: TGTGCCTGGAGTGTACGAGGACTAGCGGTTGGCAATGAGCAGTTCTTC. This codes for CAWSVRGLAVGNEQFF.